This TCR beta chain stems from a study of blood T cell repertoires in COVID-19 (dated by TCRdb to about 2020). For context, the study as a whole: Samples from collaborators originated in the United States, Italy and Spain and spanned both the acute and convalescent phases of COVID-19. The dataset comprised deeply sampled blood TCRbeta repertoires from subjects exposed to, actively infected with, or recovered from COVID-19. Where available, HLA class I and class II types were taken from metadata supplied by the sample provider and were not determined by assay-based typing. The prospective study material was composed of cDNA or gDNA derived from T cells, B-cell-depleted T cells, or PBMCs. The repertoires were released in a freely available public database intended as a resource for research on the immune response to SARS-CoV-2. The sample metadata nearly always contained a de-identified subject ID, COVID-19 status, age in years and sex. Samples came from the ongoing ImmuneRACE study (first 160 participants) plus 1,254 subjects from 6 global collaborators. The research as a whole found: The quantity of clinical and demographic metadata differed by source and by participant and was supplied without curation.

At one collaborating source in Seattle, patients were enrolled during active infection and were followed longitudinally through the course of disease. Whole blood was collected in K2EDTA tubes by collaborating institutions according to the institutions' own protocols. For TCRbeta analysis, collaborators shipped samples as frozen whole blood, isolated PBMCs, or DNA extracted from either of those sample types. The immunoSEQ Assay, a bias-controlled multiplex PCR, was used to amplify TCRbeta CDR3 regions from genomic DNA. Regarding the original processing steps: The number of nucleated cells in each sample was estimated from the amplification of reference gene primers within the assay. To quantify the absolute abundance of each unique TCRbeta CDR3 rearrangement, sequence reads were collapsed and filtered. For each sample, productive Simpson clonality was calculated as the square root of Simpson's diversity index over productive rearrangements. The immuneACCESS repertoire file appears here via TCRdb, limited to in-frame rearrangements. These files lack a portion of the clones; in checked studies, under half of the deficit traces to unresolved V genes, and the cause of the others is not known. Clone size and the V and J calls come from that table; the DNA yielded D and trimming. Within this sample are a few hundred thousand clones, with 90% of them counted one time only. Jointly, the top ten make up roughly 2.2% of the sample.

In the case of this clone: What antigen it recognizes has not been identified. No base qualities exist here, and no much larger clone lies one base off it.

The TCR originated in an older woman with COVID-19, enrolled during active disease. Sequencing input: peripheral blood.

In nucleotide form, the sequence is TGTGCCAGCAGCTTGATGTGGCCCGTAAACTATGGCTACACCTTC. Translation gives CASSLMWPVNYGYTF. The receptor chain draws on TRBV5-8 and TRBJ1-2, with no confidently assigned D gene. CDR1 SGHTS and CDR2 YDEGEE are derived from the germline V gene. Taken from cysteine to phenylalanine, the CDR3 has 15 residues. CDR3 DNA is the only sequence kept; it has 45 bases, read in frame from the first base. V was cut back by 1 base and J by 2 bases, leaving a gap of 12 bases between them.